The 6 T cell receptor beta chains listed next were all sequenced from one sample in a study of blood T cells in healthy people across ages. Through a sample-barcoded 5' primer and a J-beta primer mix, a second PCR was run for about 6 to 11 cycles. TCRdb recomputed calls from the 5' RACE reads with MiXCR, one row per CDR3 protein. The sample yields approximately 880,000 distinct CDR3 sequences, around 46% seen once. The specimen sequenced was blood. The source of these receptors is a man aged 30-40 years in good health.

The CDR3: CASTRTINYGYTF. The CDR3 DNA follows: TGTGCCAGCACTAGGACAATAAACTATGGCTACACCTTC. The rearrangement links TRBV6-1 to TRBJ1-2, with D perhaps matching TRBD1 (5 bases). This CDR3 is 13 amino acids long. The germline CDR1 and CDR2 sequences are MNHNS and SASEGT. Trimming removed 7 bases at V and 2 bases at J, with 11 bases between.

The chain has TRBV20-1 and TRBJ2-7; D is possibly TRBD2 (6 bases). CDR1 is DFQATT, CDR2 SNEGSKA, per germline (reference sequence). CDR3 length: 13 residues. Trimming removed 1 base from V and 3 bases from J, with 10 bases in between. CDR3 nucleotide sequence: TGCAGTGCTAGAGGGGGGGAGGACTACGAGCAGTACTTC. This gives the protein CSARGGEDYEQYF.

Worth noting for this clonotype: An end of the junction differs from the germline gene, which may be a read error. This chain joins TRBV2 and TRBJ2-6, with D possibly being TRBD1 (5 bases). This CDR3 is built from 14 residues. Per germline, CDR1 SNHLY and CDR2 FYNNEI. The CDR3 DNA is TGTGCCAGCGAAATTTTCTCTGGGGCCGACGTCCTGACTTTC. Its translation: CASEIFSGADVLTF.

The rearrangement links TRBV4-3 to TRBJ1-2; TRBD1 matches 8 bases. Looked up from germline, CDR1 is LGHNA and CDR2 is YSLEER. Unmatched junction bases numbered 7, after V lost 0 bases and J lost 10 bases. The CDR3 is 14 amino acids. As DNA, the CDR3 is TGCGCCAGCAGCCAAGATCATGACAGGGGTGACTACACCTTC. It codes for CASSQDHDRGDYTF.

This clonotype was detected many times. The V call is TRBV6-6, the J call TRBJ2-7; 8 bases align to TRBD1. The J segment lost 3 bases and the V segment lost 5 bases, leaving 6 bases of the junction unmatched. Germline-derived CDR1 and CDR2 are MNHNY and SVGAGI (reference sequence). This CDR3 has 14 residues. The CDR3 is CASSKRQGIYEQYF. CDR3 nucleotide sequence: TGTGCCAGCAGTAAAAGACAGGGGATCTACGAGCAGTACTTC.

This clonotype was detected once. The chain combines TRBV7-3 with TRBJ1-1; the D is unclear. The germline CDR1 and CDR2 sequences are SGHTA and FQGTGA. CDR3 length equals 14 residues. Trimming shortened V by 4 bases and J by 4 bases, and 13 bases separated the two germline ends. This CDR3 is CASSSAEGGTEAFF. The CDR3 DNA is TGTGCCAGCAGCTCGGCGGAGGGCGGCACTGAAGCTTTCTTT.